This TCR beta chain was recovered during a study of vaccination effects on CD4 cells after COVID-19. At the level of the study: Post-vaccine specimens arrived a median 72 days past the second dose.

Using immunoSEQ multiplex PCR, the repertoire was profiled, and TCRdb retains in-frame clones only, with some absent. The repertoire holds about 72,000 clones, about 81% seen once, with 0.95% to 1.5% in the top ten. Notes on the study in general: Late after vaccination, infection- and vaccine-induced clones showed marked clonal contraction.

This clone has just a few counts. Its antigen is unknown. Before sequencing, viral peptide pools were used by the ViraFEST assay to expand antigen-specific CD4+ T cells. Cultured cells yielded isolated CD4+ T cells after 10 days. Participants completed two doses of the BNT162b2 or mRNA-1273 vaccine. Nucleocapsid antibodies stayed negative before and after vaccination, showing no earlier SARS-CoV-2 infection. PBMC were cultured at roughly 2.2 million per well with roughly 10 IU/ml IL-2 and around 9.4 ug/ml peptides. The germline V gene has CDR1 SGHTA and CDR2 FQGTGA. V shed 8 bases, J shed 4 bases, and the junction held 3 bases outside the gene matches. The CDR3 consists of 14 residues.

The chain joins TRBV7-3 to TRBJ2-2; TRBD1 aligns across 11 bases. This sample comprised CD4+ T cells from PBMCs cultured with HCoV-229E spike peptides, obtained after COVID-19 vaccination. The clonotype originates from a human donor who received a COVID-19 vaccine. This CDR3 is CASGQGAPTGELFF. The CDR3, as DNA: TGTGCCAGCGGACAGGGGGCGCCCACCGGGGAGCTGTTTTTT.